A single sample gave rise to the 8 T cell receptor beta chains below, sequenced in a study of CD8+ T cells in alopecia areata. After isolation, RNA underwent reverse transcription to generate cDNA as the sequencing template. Produced via immunoSEQ multiplex PCR; TCRdb's table is partial and in-frame only. The sample holds 150,000 to 200,000 clones, around 63% seen once. The specimen was CD4+ T cells sorted from blood, collected at week 0. All receptors come from a human donor with alopecia areata.

The chain is built from TRBV30 and TRBJ2-5; D gene uncertain. V lost 3 bases and J 0 bases, leaving 5 bases between the germline ends. CDR1 and CDR2 from the germline V gene are GTSNPN and SVGIG (reference sequence). The CDR3 covers 12 residues. The CDR3 region has the DNA TGTGCCTGGAGGACGCACCAAGAGACCCAGTACTTC. It yields the protein CAWRTHQETQYF.

This clone showed up just once. J is TRBJ2-7 and V is TRBV5-1; D is undetermined. Deletions cut 0 bases from V and 2 bases from J, with 15 bases between. Germline CDR1 reads SGHRS; CDR2 reads YFSETQ. This CDR3 spans 16 amino acids. CDR3 bases: TGCGCCAGCAGCTTGGCCTTGGACGTCCCCACCTACGAGCAGTACTTC. Translation gives CASSLALDVPTYEQYF.

The V call is TRBV11-2, the J call TRBJ2-7; the match to TRBD2 covers 7 bases. CDR1 SGHAT and CDR2 FQNNGV come from the germline V gene. CDR3 length: 16 amino acids. The junction had 12 bases not matched to a gene; V was cut back by 5 bases and J by 2 bases. The CDR3 coding sequence is TGTGCCAGCAGCCTAGCCGGGGGAGGGGTCGCCTACGAGCAGTACTTC. Translated: CASSLAGGGVAYEQYF.

The chain employs TRBV4-1 and TRBJ2-7; unclear D gene. CDR1 is MGHRA and CDR2 is YSYEKL in the germline V gene. Trimming stripped 5 bases from V and 2 bases from J, with 10 bases between. There are 13 residues in the CDR3. Here the CDR3 reads CASSGVLPYEQYF. Here the CDR3 DNA reads TGCGCCAGCAGCGGAGTTCTCCCCTACGAGCAGTACTTC.

V is TRBV10-3 and J is TRBJ1-6; D is unresolved. CDR3 length equals 11 residues. V was cut by 8 bases and J by 10 bases, with 9 bases left in between. The V gene's germline CDR1 is ENHRY and CDR2 SYGVKD. The CDR3 DNA is TGTGCCATCGGATTAGTGTCACCCCTCCACTTT. It is translated as CAIGLVSPLHF.

In this sample, this clone turned up a few times. The V and J genes are TRBV2 and TRBJ1-2; D gene unclear. From germline, CDR1 is SNHLY and CDR2 FYNNEI. V was cut by 7 bases and J by 6 bases, with 12 bases left in between. This CDR3 has 12 amino acids. The CDR3 loop reads CASTKSGNGYTF. The CDR3 coding sequence is TGTGCCAGCACCAAATCCGGGAATGGCTACACCTTC.

The V and J genes are TRBV2 and TRBJ2-2; 9 bases are shared with TRBD1. V dropped 7 bases and J dropped 7; count of bases not matched to a gene: 16. This CDR3 spans 17 amino acids. From germline, CDR1 is SNHLY and CDR2 FYNNEI. CDR3 sequence: CASMGAGTGKTDGELFF. CDR3 in DNA: TGTGCCAGCATGGGAGCCGGGACAGGGAAAACAGACGGGGAGCTGTTTTTT.

The V gene is TRBV5-1, the J gene TRBJ1-5; no firm D call. The length of the CDR3 is 13 residues. CDR1 SGHRS and CDR2 YFSETQ come from the germline V gene. Trimming stripped 3 bases from V and 5 bases from J, with 9 bases between. CDR3 sequence: CASSSTFDQPQHF. The CDR3 DNA reads TGCGCCAGCAGCTCGACTTTCGATCAGCCCCAGCATTTT.